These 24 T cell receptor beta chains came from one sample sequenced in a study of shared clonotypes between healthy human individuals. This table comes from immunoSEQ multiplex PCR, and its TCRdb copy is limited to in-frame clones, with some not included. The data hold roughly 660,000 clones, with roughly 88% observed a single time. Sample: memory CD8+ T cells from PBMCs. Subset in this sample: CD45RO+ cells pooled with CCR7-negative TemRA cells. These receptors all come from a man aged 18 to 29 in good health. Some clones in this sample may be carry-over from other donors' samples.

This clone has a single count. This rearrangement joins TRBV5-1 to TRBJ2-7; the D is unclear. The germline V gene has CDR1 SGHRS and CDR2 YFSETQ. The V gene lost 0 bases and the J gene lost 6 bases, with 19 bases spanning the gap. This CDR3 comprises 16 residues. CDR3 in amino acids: CASSLAVGENRVEQYF. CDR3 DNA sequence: TGCGCCAGCAGCTTGGCCGTAGGAGAGAATCGAGTCGAGCAGTACTTC.

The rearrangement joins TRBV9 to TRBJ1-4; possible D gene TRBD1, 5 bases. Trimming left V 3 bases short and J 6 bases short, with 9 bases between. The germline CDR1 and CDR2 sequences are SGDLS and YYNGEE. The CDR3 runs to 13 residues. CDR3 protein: CASSGTGDEKLFF. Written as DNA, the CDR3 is TGTGCCAGCAGCGGAACGGGGGATGAAAAACTGTTTTTT.

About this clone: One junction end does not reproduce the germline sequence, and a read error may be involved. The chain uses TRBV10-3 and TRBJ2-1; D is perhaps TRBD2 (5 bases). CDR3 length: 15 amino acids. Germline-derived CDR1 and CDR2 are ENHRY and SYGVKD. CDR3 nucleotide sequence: TGTGCCACCAGTACAGCGGATAGCTCCTACAATGAGCAGTTCTTC. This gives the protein CATSTADSSYNEQFF.

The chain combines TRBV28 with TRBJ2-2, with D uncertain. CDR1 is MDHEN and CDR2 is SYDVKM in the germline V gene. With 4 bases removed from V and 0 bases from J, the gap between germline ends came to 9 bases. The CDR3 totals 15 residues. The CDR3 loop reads CASSYRKTNTGELFF. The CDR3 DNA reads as TGTGCCAGCAGTTATAGGAAGACGAACACCGGGGAGCTGTTTTTT. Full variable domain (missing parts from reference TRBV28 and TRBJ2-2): DVKVTQSSRYLVKRTGEKVFLECVQDMDHENMFWYRQDPGLGLRLIYFSYDVKMKEKGDIPEGYSVSREKKERFSLILESASTNQTSMYLCASSYRKTNTGELFFGEGSRLTVL.

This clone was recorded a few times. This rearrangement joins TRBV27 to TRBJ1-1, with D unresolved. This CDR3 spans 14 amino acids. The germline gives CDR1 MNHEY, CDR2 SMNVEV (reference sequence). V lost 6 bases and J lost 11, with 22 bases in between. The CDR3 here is CASRRPGMRGVAFF. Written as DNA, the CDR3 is TGTGCCAGCAGGCGACCGGGTATGCGGGGTGTTGCTTTCTTT.

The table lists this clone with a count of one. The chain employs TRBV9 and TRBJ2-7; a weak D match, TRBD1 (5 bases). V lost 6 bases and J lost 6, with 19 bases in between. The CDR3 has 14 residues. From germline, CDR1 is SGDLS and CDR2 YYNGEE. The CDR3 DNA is TGTGCCAGCACCAAAGGGGTAGGGAAACTCGAGCAGTACTTC. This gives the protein CASTKGVGKLEQYF.

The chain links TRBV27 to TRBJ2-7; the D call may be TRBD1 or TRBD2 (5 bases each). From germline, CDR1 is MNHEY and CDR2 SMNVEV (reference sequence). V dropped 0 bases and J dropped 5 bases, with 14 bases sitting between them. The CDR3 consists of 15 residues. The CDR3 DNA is TGTGCCAGCAGTTTATCGTGGGGGAGTAGCGACGAGCAGTACTTC. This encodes CASSLSWGSSDEQYF.

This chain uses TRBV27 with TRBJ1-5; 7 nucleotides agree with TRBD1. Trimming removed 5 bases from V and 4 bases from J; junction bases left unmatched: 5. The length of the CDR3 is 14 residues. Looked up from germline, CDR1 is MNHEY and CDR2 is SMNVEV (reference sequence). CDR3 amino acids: CASSPLQGNQPQHF. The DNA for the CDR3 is TGTGCCAGCAGTCCCTTACAGGGGAATCAGCCCCAGCATTTT.

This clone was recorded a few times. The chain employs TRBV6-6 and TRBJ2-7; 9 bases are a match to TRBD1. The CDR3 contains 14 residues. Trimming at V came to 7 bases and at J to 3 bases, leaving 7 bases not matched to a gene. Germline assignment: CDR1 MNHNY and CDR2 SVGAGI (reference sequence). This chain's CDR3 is CASTSDRGFYEQYF. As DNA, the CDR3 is TGTGCCAGCACCAGCGACAGGGGGTTCTACGAGCAGTACTTC.

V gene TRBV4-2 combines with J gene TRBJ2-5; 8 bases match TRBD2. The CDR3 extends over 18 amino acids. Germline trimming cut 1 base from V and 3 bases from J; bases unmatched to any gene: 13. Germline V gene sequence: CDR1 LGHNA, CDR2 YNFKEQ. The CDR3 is CASSQGVLLAETKETQYF. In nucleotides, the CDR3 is TGTGCCAGCAGCCAAGGGGTTCTACTAGCGGAGACAAAAGAGACCCAGTACTTC.

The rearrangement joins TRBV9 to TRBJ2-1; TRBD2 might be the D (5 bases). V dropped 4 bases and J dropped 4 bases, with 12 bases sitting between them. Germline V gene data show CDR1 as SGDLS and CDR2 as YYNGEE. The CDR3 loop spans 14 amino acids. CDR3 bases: TGTGCCAGCAGCCAATTCGGGGTTTACAATGAGCAGTTCTTC. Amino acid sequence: CASSQFGVYNEQFF.

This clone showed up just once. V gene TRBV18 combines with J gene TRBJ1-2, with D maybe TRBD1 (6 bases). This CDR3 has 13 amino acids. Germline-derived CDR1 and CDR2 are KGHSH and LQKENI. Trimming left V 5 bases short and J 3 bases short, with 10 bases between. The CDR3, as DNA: TGTGCCAGCTCAATCAGGACAGACTATGGCTACACCTTC. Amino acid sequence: CASSIRTDYGYTF.

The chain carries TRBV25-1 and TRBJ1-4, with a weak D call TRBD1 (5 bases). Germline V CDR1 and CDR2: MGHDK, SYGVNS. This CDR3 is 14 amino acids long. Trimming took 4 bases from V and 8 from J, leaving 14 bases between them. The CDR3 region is CASSGTWGQEKLFF. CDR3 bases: TGTGCCAGCAGTGGTACGTGGGGCCAGGAAAAACTGTTTTTT.

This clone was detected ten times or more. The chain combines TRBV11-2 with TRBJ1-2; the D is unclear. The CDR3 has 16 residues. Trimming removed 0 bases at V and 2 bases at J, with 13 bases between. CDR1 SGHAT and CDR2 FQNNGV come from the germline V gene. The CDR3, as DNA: TGTGCCAGCAGCTTAGATCGGACCGTCTTGAACTATGGCTACACCTTC. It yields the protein CASSLDRTVLNYGYTF.

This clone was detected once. CDR3 region: CASSLSAPSETQYF. The CDR3 DNA follows: TGTGCCAGCAGCTTATCGGCCCCTTCAGAGACCCAGTACTTC. V is TRBV7-8 and J is TRBJ2-5, with D unresolved. Germline V gene lookup returns CDR1 SGHVS and CDR2 FQNEAQ. V was trimmed by 2 bases and J by 4 bases, leaving 11 bases between them. CDR3 length: 14 amino acids.

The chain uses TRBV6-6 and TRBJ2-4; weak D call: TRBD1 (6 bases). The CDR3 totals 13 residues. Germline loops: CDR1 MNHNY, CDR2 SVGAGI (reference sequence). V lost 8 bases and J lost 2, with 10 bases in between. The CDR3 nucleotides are TGTGCCAGCGGCCAGGGGACCAAAAACATTCAGTACTTC. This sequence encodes CASGQGTKNIQYF.

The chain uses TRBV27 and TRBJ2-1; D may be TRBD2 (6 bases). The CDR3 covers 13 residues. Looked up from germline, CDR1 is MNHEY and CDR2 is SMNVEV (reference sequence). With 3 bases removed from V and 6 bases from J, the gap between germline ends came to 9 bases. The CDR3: CASSFGSGNEQFF. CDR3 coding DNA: TGTGCCAGCAGTTTTGGTAGCGGCAATGAGCAGTTCTTC.

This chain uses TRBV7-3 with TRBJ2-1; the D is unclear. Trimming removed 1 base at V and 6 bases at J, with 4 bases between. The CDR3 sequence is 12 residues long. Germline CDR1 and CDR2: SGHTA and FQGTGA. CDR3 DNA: TGTGCCAGCAGCTTAAGCCCCAATGAGCAGTTCTTC. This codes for CASSLSPNEQFF.

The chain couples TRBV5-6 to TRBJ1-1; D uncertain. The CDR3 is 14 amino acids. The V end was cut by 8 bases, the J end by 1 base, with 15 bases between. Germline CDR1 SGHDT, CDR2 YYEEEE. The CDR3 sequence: CASYYRRSNTEAFF. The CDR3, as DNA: TGTGCCAGTTACTACAGACGATCGAACACTGAAGCTTTCTTT.

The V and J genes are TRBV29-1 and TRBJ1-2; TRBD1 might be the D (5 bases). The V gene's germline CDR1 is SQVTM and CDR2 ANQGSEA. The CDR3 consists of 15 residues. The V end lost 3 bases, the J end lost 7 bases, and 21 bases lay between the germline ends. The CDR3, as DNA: TGCAGCGTTGAGGGTTTGTCGGGGCGAGGTGGTGGCTACACCTTC. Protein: CSVEGLSGRGGGYTF.

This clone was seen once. The CDR3 nucleotides read TGTGCCAGCGTCACCCGAGGGGTAGTGGGTGAAGCTTTCTTT. Amino acids: CASVTRGVVGEAFF. The chain employs TRBV28 and TRBJ1-1; a weak D match, TRBD1 (5 bases). V was shortened by 8 bases and J by 7 bases, with 20 bases between the two germline ends. CDR3 length equals 14 residues. Germline lookup yields CDR1 MDHEN and CDR2 SYDVKM.

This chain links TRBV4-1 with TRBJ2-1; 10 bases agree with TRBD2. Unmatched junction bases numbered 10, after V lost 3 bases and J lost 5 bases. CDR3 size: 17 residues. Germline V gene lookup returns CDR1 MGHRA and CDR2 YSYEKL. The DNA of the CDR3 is TGCGCCAGCAGCCACACCCCCTCTAGCGGGAGAAACAATGAGCAGTTCTTC. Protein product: CASSHTPSSGRNNEQFF.

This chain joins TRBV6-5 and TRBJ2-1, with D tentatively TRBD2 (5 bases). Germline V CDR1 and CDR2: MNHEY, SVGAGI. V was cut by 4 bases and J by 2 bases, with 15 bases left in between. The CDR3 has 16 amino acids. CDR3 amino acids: CASSSPFGAAYNEQFF. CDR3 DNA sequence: TGTGCCAGCAGTTCCCCTTTCGGAGCGGCCTACAATGAGCAGTTCTTC.

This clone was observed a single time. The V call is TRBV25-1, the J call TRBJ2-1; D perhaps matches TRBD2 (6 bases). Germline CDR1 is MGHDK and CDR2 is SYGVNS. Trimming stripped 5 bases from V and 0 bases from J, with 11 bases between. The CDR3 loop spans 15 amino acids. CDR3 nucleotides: TGTGCCAGCAGTCGGGACGGGAGCTCCTACAATGAGCAGTTCTTC. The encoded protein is CASSRDGSSYNEQFF.